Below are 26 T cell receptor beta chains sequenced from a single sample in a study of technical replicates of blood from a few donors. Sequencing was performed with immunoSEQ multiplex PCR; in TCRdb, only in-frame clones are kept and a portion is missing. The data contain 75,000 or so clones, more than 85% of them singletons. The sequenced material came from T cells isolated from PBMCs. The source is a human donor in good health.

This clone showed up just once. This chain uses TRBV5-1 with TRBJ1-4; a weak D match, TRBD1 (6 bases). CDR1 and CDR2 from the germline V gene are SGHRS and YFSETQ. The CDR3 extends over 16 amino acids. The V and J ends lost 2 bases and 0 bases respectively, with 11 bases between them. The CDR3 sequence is CASSFSRDTTNEKLFF. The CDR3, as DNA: TGCGCCAGCAGCTTCTCCAGGGACACAACTAATGAAAAACTGTTTTTT.

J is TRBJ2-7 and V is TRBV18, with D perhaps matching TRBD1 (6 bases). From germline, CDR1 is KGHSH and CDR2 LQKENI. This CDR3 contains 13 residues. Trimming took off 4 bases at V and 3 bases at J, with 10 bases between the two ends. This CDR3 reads CASSLGQHYEQYF. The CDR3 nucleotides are TGTGCCAGCTCACTGGGACAACACTACGAGCAGTACTTC.

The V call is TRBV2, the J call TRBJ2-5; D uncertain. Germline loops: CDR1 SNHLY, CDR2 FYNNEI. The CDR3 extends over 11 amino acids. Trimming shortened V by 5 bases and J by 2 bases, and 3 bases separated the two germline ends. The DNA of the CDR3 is TGTGCCAGCAGTTCGCAAGAGACCCAGTACTTC. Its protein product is CASSSQETQYF.

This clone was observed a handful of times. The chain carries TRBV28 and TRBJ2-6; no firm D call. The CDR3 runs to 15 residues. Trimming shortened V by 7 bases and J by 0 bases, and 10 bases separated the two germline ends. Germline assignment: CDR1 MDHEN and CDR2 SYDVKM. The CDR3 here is CASKGASSGANVLTF. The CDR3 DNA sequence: TGTGCCAGCAAAGGAGCTAGCTCTGGGGCCAACGTCCTGACTTTC.

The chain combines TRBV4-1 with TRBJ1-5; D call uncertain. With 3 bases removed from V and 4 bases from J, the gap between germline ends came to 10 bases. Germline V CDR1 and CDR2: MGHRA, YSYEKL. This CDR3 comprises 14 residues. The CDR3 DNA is TGCGCCAGCAGCCAGGCAAGATCAAATCAGCCCCAGCATTTT. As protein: CASSQARSNQPQHF.

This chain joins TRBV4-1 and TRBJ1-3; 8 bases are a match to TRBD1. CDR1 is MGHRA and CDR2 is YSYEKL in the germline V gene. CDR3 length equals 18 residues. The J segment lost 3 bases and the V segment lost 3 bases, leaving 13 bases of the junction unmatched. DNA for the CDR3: TGCGCCAGCAGCCAGGGACAGGCGAGAGGGTCACTTGGAAACACCATATATTTT. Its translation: CASSQGQARGSLGNTIYF.

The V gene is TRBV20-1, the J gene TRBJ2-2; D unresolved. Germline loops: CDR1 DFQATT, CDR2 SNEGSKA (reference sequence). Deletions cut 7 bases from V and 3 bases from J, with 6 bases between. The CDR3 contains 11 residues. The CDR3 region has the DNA TGCAGTGTTGGAGACACCGGGGAGCTGTTTTTT. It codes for CSVGDTGELFF.

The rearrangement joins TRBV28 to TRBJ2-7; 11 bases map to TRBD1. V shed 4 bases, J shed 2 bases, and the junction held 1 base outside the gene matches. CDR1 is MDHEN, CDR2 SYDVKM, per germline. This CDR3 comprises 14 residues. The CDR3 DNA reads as TGTGCCAGCAGTTCGGGACAGGGGGCCTACGAGCAGTACTTC. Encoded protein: CASSSGQGAYEQYF.

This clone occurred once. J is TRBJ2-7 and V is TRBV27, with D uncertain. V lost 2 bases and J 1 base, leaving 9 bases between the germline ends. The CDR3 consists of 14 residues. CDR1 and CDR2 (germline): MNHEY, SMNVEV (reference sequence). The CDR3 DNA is TGTGCCAGCAGTTTAGAGGCTCGGTCCTACGAGCAGTACTTC. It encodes CASSLEARSYEQYF.

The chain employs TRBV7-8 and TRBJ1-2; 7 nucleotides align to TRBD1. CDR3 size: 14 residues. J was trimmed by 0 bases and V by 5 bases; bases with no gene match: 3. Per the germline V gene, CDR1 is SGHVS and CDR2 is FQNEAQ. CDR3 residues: CASSADRANYGYTF. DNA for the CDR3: TGTGCCAGCAGCGCAGACAGGGCTAACTATGGCTACACCTTC.

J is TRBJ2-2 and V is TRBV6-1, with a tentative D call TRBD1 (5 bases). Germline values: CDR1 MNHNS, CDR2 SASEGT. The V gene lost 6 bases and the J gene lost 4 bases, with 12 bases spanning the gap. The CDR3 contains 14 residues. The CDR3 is CASSEQGLTGELFF. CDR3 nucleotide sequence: TGTGCCAGCAGCGAGCAGGGCCTCACCGGGGAGCTGTTTTTT.

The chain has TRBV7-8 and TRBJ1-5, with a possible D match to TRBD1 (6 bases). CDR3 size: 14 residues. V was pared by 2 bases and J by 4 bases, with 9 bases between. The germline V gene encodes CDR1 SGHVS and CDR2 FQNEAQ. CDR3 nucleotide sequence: TGTGCCAGCAGCTTACCGCAGGGGAATCAGCCCCAGCATTTT. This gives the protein CASSLPQGNQPQHF.

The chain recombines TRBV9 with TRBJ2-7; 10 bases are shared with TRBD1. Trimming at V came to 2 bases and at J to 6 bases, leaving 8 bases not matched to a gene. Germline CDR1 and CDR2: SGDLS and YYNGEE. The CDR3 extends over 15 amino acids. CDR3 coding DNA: TGTGCCAGCAGCGTTGATGGGACAGGGGTCGGCGAGCAGTACTTC. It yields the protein CASSVDGTGVGEQYF.

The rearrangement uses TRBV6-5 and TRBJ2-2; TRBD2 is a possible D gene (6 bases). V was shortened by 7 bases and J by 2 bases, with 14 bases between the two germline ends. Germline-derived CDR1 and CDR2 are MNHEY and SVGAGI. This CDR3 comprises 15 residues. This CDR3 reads CASTLLADNTGELFF. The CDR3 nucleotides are TGTGCCAGCACCTTACTAGCTGATAACACCGGGGAGCTGTTTTTT.

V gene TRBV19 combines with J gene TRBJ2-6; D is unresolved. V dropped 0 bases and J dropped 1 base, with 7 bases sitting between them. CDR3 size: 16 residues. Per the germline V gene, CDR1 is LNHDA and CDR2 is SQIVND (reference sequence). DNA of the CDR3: TGTGCCAGTAGTATAGATATTGAGTCTGGGGCCAACGTCCTGACTTTC. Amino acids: CASSIDIESGANVLTF.

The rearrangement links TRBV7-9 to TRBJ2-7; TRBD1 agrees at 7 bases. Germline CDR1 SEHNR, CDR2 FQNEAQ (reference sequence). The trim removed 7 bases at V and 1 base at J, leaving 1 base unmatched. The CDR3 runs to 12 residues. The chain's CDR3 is CASNRGSYEQYF. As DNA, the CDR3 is TGTGCCAGCAACAGGGGATCCTACGAGCAGTACTTC.

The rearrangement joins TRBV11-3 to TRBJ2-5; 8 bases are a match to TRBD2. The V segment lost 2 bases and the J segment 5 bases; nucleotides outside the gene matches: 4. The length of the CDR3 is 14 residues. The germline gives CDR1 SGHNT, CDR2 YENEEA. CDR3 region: CASSLPIAGETQYF. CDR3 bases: TGTGCCAGCAGCTTACCTATAGCGGGGGAGACCCAGTACTTC.

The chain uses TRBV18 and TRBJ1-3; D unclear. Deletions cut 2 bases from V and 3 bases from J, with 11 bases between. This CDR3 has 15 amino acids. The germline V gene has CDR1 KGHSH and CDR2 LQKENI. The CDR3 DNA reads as TGTGCCAGCTCACCAGGAGAATCGGGTGGAAACACCATATATTTT. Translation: CASSPGESGGNTIYF.

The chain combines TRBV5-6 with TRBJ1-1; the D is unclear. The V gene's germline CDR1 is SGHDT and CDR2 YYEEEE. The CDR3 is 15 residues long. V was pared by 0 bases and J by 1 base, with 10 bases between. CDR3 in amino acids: CASSLAGRWNTEAFF. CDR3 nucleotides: TGTGCCAGCAGCTTGGCCGGCAGGTGGAACACTGAAGCTTTCTTT.

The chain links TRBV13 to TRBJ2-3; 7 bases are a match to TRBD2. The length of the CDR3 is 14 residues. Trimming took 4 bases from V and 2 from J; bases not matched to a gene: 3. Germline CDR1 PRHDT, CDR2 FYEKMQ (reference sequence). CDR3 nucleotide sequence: TGTGCCAGCAGCTGGGGGACTAACACAGATACGCAGTATTTT. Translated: CASSWGTNTDTQYF.

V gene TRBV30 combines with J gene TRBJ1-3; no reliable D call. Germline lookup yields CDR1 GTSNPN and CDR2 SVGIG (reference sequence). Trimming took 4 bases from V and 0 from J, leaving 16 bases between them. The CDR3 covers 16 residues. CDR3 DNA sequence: TGTGCCTGGACTTTCCTCTCTCGGAGCTCTGGAAACACCATATATTTT. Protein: CAWTFLSRSSGNTIYF.

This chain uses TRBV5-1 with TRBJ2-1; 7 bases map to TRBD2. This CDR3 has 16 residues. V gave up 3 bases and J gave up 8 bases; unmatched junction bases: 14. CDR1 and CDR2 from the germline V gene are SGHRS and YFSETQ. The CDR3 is CASSSSASGPNDEQFF. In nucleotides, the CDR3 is TGCGCCAGCAGCTCGTCGGCTAGCGGACCAAACGATGAGCAGTTCTTC.

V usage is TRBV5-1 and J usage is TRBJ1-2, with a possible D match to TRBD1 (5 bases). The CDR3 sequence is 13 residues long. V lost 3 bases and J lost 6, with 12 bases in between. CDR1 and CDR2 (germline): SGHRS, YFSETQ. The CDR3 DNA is TGCGCCAGCAGCTCCGACAGTCTTAATGGCTACACCTTC. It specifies CASSSDSLNGYTF.

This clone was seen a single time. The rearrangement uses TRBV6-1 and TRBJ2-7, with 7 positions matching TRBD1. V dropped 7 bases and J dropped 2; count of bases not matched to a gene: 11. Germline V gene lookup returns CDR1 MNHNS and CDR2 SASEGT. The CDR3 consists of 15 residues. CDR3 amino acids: CASNIGTEAPYEQYF. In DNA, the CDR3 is TGTGCCAGCAACATAGGGACAGAGGCCCCCTACGAGCAGTACTTC.

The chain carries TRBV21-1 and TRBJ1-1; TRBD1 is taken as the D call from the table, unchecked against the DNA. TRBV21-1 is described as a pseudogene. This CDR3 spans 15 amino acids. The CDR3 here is CASSLRDRGNTEAFF. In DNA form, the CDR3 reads TGTGCCAGCAGCCTACGGGACAGGGGAAACACTGAAGCTTTCTTT.

The CDR3 region has the DNA TGTGCCAGCAGTGACGGGACAGGAGGCAATGAGCAGTTCTTC. It codes for CASSDGTGGNEQFF. The V gene is TRBV6-4, the J gene TRBJ2-1; 8 nucleotides align to TRBD1. Looked up from germline, CDR1 is MRHNA and CDR2 is SNTAGT. V trimming: 2 bases; J trimming: 6 bases; junction bases outside the gene matches: 3. The CDR3 runs 14 residues.